This T cell receptor beta chain was observed in a study of radiotherapy plus CTLA-4 blockade in lung cancer. Across the study: Of the patients, about 20% showed objective responses and around 32% attained disease control. General study points: Among reported predictors of response, early blood T cell clone dynamics with interferon-beta performed best. Clones derived from tumor TCRs expanded in blood after radiotherapy plus ipilimumab.

Libraries were prepared by immunoSEQ multiplex PCR; TCRdb keeps only in-frame clonotypes and omits some of them. This table has 90,000 to 100,000 clones, 60% to 75% appearing once. A note on this clone: What it binds is not known.

Chemo-refractory metastatic non-small-cell lung cancer patients were treated with focal radiation plus CTLA-4 blockade with ipilimumab. The clonotype originates from a human donor with non-small cell lung cancer who had a partial response to radiotherapy plus ipilimumab. Some clones in this sample may be carry-over from other donors' samples. The sample in question was peripheral blood, obtained from a patient treated with radiotherapy plus ipilimumab.

The CDR3 nucleotides are TGCGCCAGCAGCCCCGATGGACATGGGTATGGCTACACCTTC. It encodes CASSPDGHGYGYTF. The chain employs TRBV5-1 and TRBJ1-2; maybe TRBD1 (5 bases). CDR1 is SGHRS and CDR2 is YFSETQ in the germline V gene. The CDR3 is 14 amino acids. Trimming shortened V by 4 bases and J by 5 bases, and 15 bases separated the two germline ends.